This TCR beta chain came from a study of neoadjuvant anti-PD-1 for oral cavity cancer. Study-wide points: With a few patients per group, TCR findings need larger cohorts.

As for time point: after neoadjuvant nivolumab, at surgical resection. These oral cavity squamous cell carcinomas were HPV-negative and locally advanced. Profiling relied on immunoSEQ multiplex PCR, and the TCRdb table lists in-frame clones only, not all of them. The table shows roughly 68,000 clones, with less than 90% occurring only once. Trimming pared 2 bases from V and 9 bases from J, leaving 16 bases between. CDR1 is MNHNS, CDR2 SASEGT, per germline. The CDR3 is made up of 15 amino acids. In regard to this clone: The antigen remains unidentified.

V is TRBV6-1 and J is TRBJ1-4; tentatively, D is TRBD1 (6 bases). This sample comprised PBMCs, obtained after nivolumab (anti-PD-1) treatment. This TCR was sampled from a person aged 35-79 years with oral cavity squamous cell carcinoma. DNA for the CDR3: TGTGCCAGCAGTGAATTCGGGACACTTGCGAAAAAACTGTTTTTT. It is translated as CASSEFGTLAKKLFF.